These T cell receptor beta chains were read from a single sample in a study of T cell repertoires in cytomegalovirus infection. In TCRdb, the reads were re-called with MiXCR into one record per CDR3 protein. The sample consists of approximately 590,000 distinct CDR3 sequences, just under 40% of them appearing once. Their specific antigens are unknown. The starting material was cultured PBMCs, obtained from culture after CMV antigen stimulation. Receptors originate from a human donor in good health (CMV status not recorded). Some clones in this sample may be carry-over from other donors' samples. Both conserved end residues are part of each CDR3. A D gene is named only where the DNA matches it firmly. Size values are once, few and many counts, or a class for expanded clones, and some rows have none.

J gene	clone size	D gene	V gene	CDR3 protein	CDR3 DNA
TRBJ2-1	NA	TRBD2	TRBV15	CATSRGAGLAGGDEQFF	TGTGCCACCAGCAGAGGCGCGGGACTAGCTGGCGGGGATGAGCAGTTCTTC
TRBJ2-1	few	NA	TRBV12-3/TRBV12-4	CASSIGVVRYNEQFF	TGTGCCAGCAGCATTGGCGTAGTCCGGTACAATGAGCAGTTCTTC
TRBJ2-5	few	NA	TRBV19	CASSIPQTYTAQYF	TGTGCCAGTAGTATTCCCCAGACTTACACGGCCCAGTACTTC
TRBJ2-6	many	NA	TRBV7-2	CASSLDTGPGANVLTF	TGTGCCAGCAGCTTAGACACAGGGCCTGGGGCCAACGTCCTGACTTTC
TRBJ2-3	NA	NA	TRBV5-4	CASSPRASLSDTQYF	TGTGCCAGCAGCCCTCGGGCTAGCTTATCAGATACGCAGTATTTT
TRBJ1-5	few	NA	TRBV7-2	CASSATGISNQPQHF	TGTGCCAGCAGCGCCACGGGGATCAGCAATCAGCCCCAGCATTTT
TRBJ1-3	NA	NA	TRBV12-3/TRBV12-4	CASKGDWGYSGNTIYF	TGTGCCAGCAAGGGGGATTGGGGTTACTCTGGAAACACCATATATTTT
TRBJ2-3	NA	NA	TRBV7-9	CASSLLSGGTSTDTQYF	TGTGCCAGCAGCTTATTAAGCGGAGGTACTAGCACAGATACGCAGTATTTT
TRBJ1-4	NA	NA	TRBV18	CASSPNGGSLNEKLFF	TGTGCCAGCTCACCAAACGGAGGCTCCCTTAATGAAAAACTGTTTTTT
TRBJ2-5	NA	TRBD2	TRBV5-4	CASSLGLGGARETQYF	TGTGCCAGCAGCTTGGGACTCGGGGGGGCCCGGGAGACCCAGTACTTC
TRBJ2-1	once	TRBD2	TRBV11-2	CASSLQSGRGFYNEQFF	TGTGCCAGCAGCTTACAAAGCGGGAGGGGTTTCTACAATGAGCAGTTCTTC
TRBJ1-3	many	NA	TRBV7-6	CASSPPFASGNTIYF	TGTGCCAGCAGCCCTCCATTCGCCTCTGGAAACACCATATATTTT
TRBJ1-5	NA	NA	TRBV24-1	CATSVGLVQPQHF	TGTGCCACCAGTGTGGGGTTAGTTCAGCCCCAGCATTTT
TRBJ2-5	NA	NA	TRBV10-3	CAISDGGETQYF	TGTGCCATCAGTGATGGGGGAGAGACCCAGTACTTC
TRBJ1-5	NA	NA	TRBV15	CATSGAPRGLGQPQHF	TGTGCCACCAGCGGAGCCCCTCGGGGGTTAGGGCAGCCCCAGCATTTT
TRBJ1-4	NA	NA	TRBV7-2	CASSWSRWEKLFF	TGTGCCAGCAGCTGGTCCCGTTGGGAAAAACTGTTTTTT
TRBJ1-4	NA	NA	TRBV12-3/TRBV12-4	CASSEGRNEKLFF	TGTGCCAGCAGCGAAGGGCGTAATGAAAAACTGTTTTTT
TRBJ2-3	NA	NA	TRBV19	CASRQAPGTDTQYF	TGTGCCAGTAGACAGGCGCCCGGCACAGATACGCAGTATTTT
TRBJ2-2	NA	TRBD2	TRBV7-6	CASSLRTSGWNTGELFF	TGTGCCAGCAGCTTAAGGACTAGCGGGTGGAACACCGGGGAGCTGTTTTTT
TRBJ1-2	NA	NA	TRBV12-3/TRBV12-4	CASSLLGLDYGYTF	TGTGCCAGCAGTTTACTAGGGTTAGACTATGGCTACACCTTC
TRBJ2-3	NA	TRBD1	TRBV13	CASSLGRGQFTDTQYF	TGTGCCAGCAGCTTAGGCCGGGGACAGTTCACAGATACGCAGTATTTT
TRBJ1-6	NA	NA	TRBV7-2	CASAGRNSPLHF	TGTGCCAGCGCGGGGAGGAATTCACCCCTCCACTTT
TRBJ1-2	NA	TRBD1	TRBV12-3/TRBV12-4	CASSLSGGRGYTF	TGTGCCAGCAGTTTGTCAGGGGGTCGTGGCTACACCTTC
TRBJ2-7	NA	NA	TRBV7-2	CASSLKNGREYEQYF	TGTGCCAGCAGCTTAAAAAACGGGAGAGAGTACGAGCAGTACTTC
TRBJ2-1	NA	TRBD1	TRBV4-1	CASSQGGQVNEQFF	TGCGCCAGCAGCCAAGGAGGACAGGTCAATGAGCAGTTCTTC
TRBJ1-2	NA	NA	TRBV6-1	CASLDFTGIYGYTF	TGTGCCAGCCTTGACTTCACAGGGATCTATGGCTACACCTTC
TRBJ2-5	NA	NA	TRBV18	CATTVGETQYF	TGTGCCACCACCGTAGGGGAGACCCAGTACTTC
TRBJ1-1	NA	NA	TRBV11-2	CASSSRVGGARDDTEAFF	TGTGCCAGCAGCTCCCGGGTTGGGGGGGCGCGGGACGACACTGAAGCTTTCTTT
TRBJ1-3	few	NA	TRBV20-1	CSALSETGNTIYF	TGCAGTGCGTTATCGGAAACTGGAAACACCATATATTTT
TRBJ2-1	few	TRBD2	TRBV4-3	CASSPGLAGVYEQFF	TGCGCCAGCAGCCCTGGACTAGCGGGAGTCTATGAGCAGTTCTTC
TRBJ2-5	few	NA	TRBV11-2	CASSTRVSAAQYF	TGTGCCAGCAGTACTAGGGTATCAGCGGCCCAGTACTTC
TRBJ1-5	many	NA	TRBV7-2	CASSLNRDSNQPQHF	TGTGCCAGCAGCCTAAACAGGGATTCGAATCAGCCCCAGCATTTT
TRBJ2-7	few	TRBD2	TRBV7-2	CASRRGLAGVYEQYF	TGTGCCAGCCGGAGGGGCCTAGCGGGAGTTTACGAGCAGTACTTC
TRBJ2-7	NA	NA	TRBV19	CASSHKLASQDYEQYF	TGTGCCAGTAGCCATAAACTAGCTTCCCAAGACTACGAGCAGTACTTC
TRBJ2-1	NA	TRBD2	TRBV12-3/TRBV12-4	CASSLSSGDNEQFF	TGTGCCAGCAGTTTATCTAGCGGGGACAATGAGCAGTTCTTC
TRBJ1-1	NA	NA	TRBV6-2/TRBV6-3	CASTTQTLREAFF	TGTGCCAGCACCACACAGACCCTCCGTGAAGCTTTCTTT
TRBJ1-4	NA	NA	TRBV23-1	CASRSRDYQLMKNCFF	NA
TRBJ1-2	few	NA	TRBV6-2/TRBV6-3	CASSYWREGYGYTF	TGTGCCAGCAGTTATTGGCGCGAAGGGTATGGCTACACCTTC
TRBJ2-2	few	NA	TRBV11-2	CASSLDLAEITGELFF	TGTGCCAGCAGCTTAGATTTGGCGGAAATCACCGGGGAGCTGTTTTTT
TRBJ1-2	few	TRBD1	TRBV28	CASRTPGQRNGYTF	TGTGCCAGCAGGACTCCGGGACAGAGGAATGGCTACACCTTC
TRBJ2-1	NA	NA	TRBV7-8	CASSRMGNEQFF	TGTGCCAGCAGCAGAATGGGAAATGAGCAGTTCTTC
TRBJ2-2	NA	NA	TRBV2	CASSVEGGSNTGELFF	TGTGCCAGCAGTGTGGAAGGGGGATCGAACACCGGGGAGCTGTTTTTT
TRBJ2-7	NA	NA	TRBV12-3/TRBV12-4	CARKTGNDQYF	TGTGCCAGGAAAACAGGGAACGATCAGTACTTC
TRBJ2-2	NA	NA	TRBV18	CASSPYREAGELFF	TGTGCCAGCTCACCATACAGGGAGGCCGGGGAGCTGTTTTTT
TRBJ1-1	NA	NA	TRBV6-4	CASSDGVIPFF	TGTGCCAGCAGTGACGGGGTGATTCCTTTCTTT
TRBJ1-1	NA	TRBD1	TRBV11-2	CASSSQGAGAEAFF	TGTGCCAGCAGCTCACAGGGGGCTGGGGCTGAAGCTTTCTTT
TRBJ1-2	many	NA	TRBV4-1	CASSQEGQTSYGYTF	TGCGCCAGCAGCCAAGAAGGGCAGACAAGTTATGGCTACACCTTC
TRBJ2-2	few	NA	TRBV2	CASSKRGGGRSSANTGELFF	TGTGCCAGCAGTAAAAGGGGAGGGGGGCGGAGTAGCGCGAACACCGGGGAGCTGTTTTTT
TRBJ1-3	NA	NA	TRBV12-3/TRBV12-4	CASSRPLGSGNTIYF	TGTGCCAGCAGCCGTCCCTTGGGCTCTGGAAACACCATATATTTT
TRBJ2-4	NA	NA	TRBV10-1	CASSAGSWNIQYF	TGCGCCAGCAGTGCCGGGTCGTGGAACATTCAGTACTTC
TRBJ2-5	NA	NA	TRBV6-1	CASSWGGAKETQYF	TGTGCCAGCAGTTGGGGGGGGGCTAAAGAGACCCAGTACTTC
TRBJ2-7	once	TRBD2	TRBV27	CASSSLGGGTYEQYF	TGTGCCAGCAGTTCCTTGGGGGGGGGGACCTACGAGCAGTACTTC
TRBJ2-7	few	TRBD1	TRBV7-2	CASSLGDRGSPYEQYF	TGTGCCAGCAGCTTAGGGGACAGGGGCAGTCCCTACGAGCAGTACTTC
TRBJ1-5	few	NA	TRBV28	CATGGWGGGQPQHF	TGTGCCACCGGAGGATGGGGAGGGGGTCAGCCCCAGCATTTT
TRBJ1-2	NA	TRBD1	TRBV12-3/TRBV12-4	CASRDRTGGYTF	TGTGCCAGCAGGGACAGGACGGGTGGCTACACCTTC
TRBJ1-1	few	TRBD1	TRBV5-6	CASSSRGRGFNTEAFF	TGTGCCAGCAGCAGCAGGGGGCGCGGGTTCAACACTGAAGCTTTCTTT
TRBJ1-5	NA	NA	TRBV19	CASSMDRNQPQHF	TGTGCCAGTAGTATGGACAGAAATCAGCCCCAGCATTTT